The text below deals with one T cell receptor beta chain. The sample holds other DNA sequences that translate to the same CDR3. Measured with immunoSEQ multiplex PCR; TCRdb has only the in-frame clones, and not every one. The table has about 15,000 clones, almost 96% seen once; the top ten hold about 0.89%. This specimen comes from a study of T cell changes during pregnancy in multiple sclerosis. The CDR3 runs 14 residues. J lost 2 bases, V lost 4 bases, and 4 bases had no gene match. Per the germline V gene, CDR1 is LGHNA and CDR2 is YSLEER. The starting material was peripheral blood, obtained in the third trimester of pregnancy. The rearrangement links TRBV4-3 to TRBJ2-7; 8 bases line up with TRBD1. This sequence was found in a female donor with multiple sclerosis, enrolled in a pregnancy study. This chain's CDR3 is CASSPGQGTYEQYF. CDR3 nucleotides: TGCGCCAGCAGCCCCGGACAGGGAACCTACGAGCAGTACTTC.